A single sample is the source of the 7 T cell receptor beta chains below, sequenced in a study of control samples from healthy donors and cancer patients. Assay used: immunoSEQ multiplex PCR; TCRdb lists only in-frame clones, some missing. The table lists approximately 76,000 clones, approximately 82% of them singletons. Sequenced input: PBMCs. The receptor set was obtained from a man in his 60s with head and neck cancer.

The rearrangement uses TRBV3-1 (or the pseudogene TRBV3-2) and TRBJ2-5; 7 bases fit TRBD2. The trim removed 1 base at V and 5 bases at J, leaving 7 bases unmatched. The germline V gene has CDR1 LGHDT and CDR2 YNNKEL (reference sequence). CDR3 length equals 15 residues. Here the CDR3 DNA reads TGTGCCAGCAGCCAAGGAGGAGCGGGATGGGAGACCCAGTACTTC. Amino acids: CASSQGGAGWETQYF.

The V call is TRBV19, the J call TRBJ2-7; D possibly uses TRBD1 or TRBD2 (5 bases each). This CDR3 comprises 16 residues. V lost 3 bases, J lost 0 bases, and 15 bases lay in between. Germline CDR1 is LNHDA and CDR2 is SQIVND (reference sequence). The CDR3 loop reads CASSISPGTTSYEQYF. The CDR3 DNA reads TGTGCCAGTAGTATCTCTCCCGGGACCACCTCCTACGAGCAGTACTTC.

The chain employs TRBV5-4 and TRBJ2-3; 11 bases fit TRBD2. CDR1 and CDR2 from the germline V gene are SGHNT and YYREEE (reference sequence). V gave up 4 bases and J gave up 0 bases; unmatched junction bases: 7. The CDR3 covers 17 residues. CDR3 sequence (DNA): TGTGCCAGCAGCAAGGGGACTAGCGGAAGGAGCACAGATACGCAGTATTTT. It specifies CASSKGTSGRSTDTQYF. The full variable domain, completed using reference TRBV5-4 and TRBJ2-3, is ETGVTQSPTHLIKTRGQQVTLRCSSQSGHNTVSWYQQALGQGPQFIFQYYREEENGRGNFPPRFSGLQFPNYSSELNVNALELDDSALYLCASSKGTSGRSTDTQYFGPGTRLTVL.

The chain is built from TRBV5-4 and TRBJ2-7, with D unresolved. CDR3 size: 11 residues. V dropped 3 bases and J dropped 2 bases, with 3 bases sitting between them. Germline CDR1 is SGHNT and CDR2 is YYREEE (reference sequence). The CDR3: CASSSAYEQYF. DNA of the CDR3: TGTGCCAGCAGCTCCGCCTACGAGCAGTACTTC. The complete variable domain, with remaining parts taken from reference TRBV5-4 and TRBJ2-7, reads ETGVTQSPTHLIKTRGQQVTLRCSSQSGHNTVSWYQQALGQGPQFIFQYYREEENGRGNFPPRFSGLQFPNYSSELNVNALELDDSALYLCASSSAYEQYFGPGTRLTVT.

The chain links TRBV29-1 to TRBJ2-2; D remains ambiguous. CDR3 length: 14 residues. V shed 5 bases and J shed 2 bases, with 12 bases lying between them. Germline CDR1 reads SQVTM; CDR2 reads ANQGSEA. CDR3: CSVRRGSNTGELFF. CDR3 DNA sequence: TGCAGCGTTCGTCGCGGTTCCAACACCGGGGAGCTGTTTTTT.

This clone was counted only a few times. The chain is built from TRBV5-1 and TRBJ1-4; D call uncertain. Trimming shortened V by 4 bases and J by 3 bases, and 10 bases separated the two germline ends. The CDR3 is made up of 14 amino acids. CDR1 and CDR2 from the germline V gene are SGHRS and YFSETQ. The CDR3 spells CASSLGDSNEKLFF. CDR3 nucleotides: TGCGCCAGCAGCCTCGGGGATTCTAATGAAAAACTGTTTTTT.

This chain connects TRBV3-1 (or the pseudogene TRBV3-2) to TRBJ1-5; D ambiguous. CDR1 LGHDT and CDR2 YNNKEL come from the germline V gene (reference sequence). The CDR3 is 12 residues long. Between the trimmed V and J ends, which lost 4 bases and 4 bases, there was a span of 5 bases. The CDR3 protein is CASSRENQPQHF. CDR3 bases: TGTGCCAGCAGCCGAGAGAATCAGCCCCAGCATTTT.